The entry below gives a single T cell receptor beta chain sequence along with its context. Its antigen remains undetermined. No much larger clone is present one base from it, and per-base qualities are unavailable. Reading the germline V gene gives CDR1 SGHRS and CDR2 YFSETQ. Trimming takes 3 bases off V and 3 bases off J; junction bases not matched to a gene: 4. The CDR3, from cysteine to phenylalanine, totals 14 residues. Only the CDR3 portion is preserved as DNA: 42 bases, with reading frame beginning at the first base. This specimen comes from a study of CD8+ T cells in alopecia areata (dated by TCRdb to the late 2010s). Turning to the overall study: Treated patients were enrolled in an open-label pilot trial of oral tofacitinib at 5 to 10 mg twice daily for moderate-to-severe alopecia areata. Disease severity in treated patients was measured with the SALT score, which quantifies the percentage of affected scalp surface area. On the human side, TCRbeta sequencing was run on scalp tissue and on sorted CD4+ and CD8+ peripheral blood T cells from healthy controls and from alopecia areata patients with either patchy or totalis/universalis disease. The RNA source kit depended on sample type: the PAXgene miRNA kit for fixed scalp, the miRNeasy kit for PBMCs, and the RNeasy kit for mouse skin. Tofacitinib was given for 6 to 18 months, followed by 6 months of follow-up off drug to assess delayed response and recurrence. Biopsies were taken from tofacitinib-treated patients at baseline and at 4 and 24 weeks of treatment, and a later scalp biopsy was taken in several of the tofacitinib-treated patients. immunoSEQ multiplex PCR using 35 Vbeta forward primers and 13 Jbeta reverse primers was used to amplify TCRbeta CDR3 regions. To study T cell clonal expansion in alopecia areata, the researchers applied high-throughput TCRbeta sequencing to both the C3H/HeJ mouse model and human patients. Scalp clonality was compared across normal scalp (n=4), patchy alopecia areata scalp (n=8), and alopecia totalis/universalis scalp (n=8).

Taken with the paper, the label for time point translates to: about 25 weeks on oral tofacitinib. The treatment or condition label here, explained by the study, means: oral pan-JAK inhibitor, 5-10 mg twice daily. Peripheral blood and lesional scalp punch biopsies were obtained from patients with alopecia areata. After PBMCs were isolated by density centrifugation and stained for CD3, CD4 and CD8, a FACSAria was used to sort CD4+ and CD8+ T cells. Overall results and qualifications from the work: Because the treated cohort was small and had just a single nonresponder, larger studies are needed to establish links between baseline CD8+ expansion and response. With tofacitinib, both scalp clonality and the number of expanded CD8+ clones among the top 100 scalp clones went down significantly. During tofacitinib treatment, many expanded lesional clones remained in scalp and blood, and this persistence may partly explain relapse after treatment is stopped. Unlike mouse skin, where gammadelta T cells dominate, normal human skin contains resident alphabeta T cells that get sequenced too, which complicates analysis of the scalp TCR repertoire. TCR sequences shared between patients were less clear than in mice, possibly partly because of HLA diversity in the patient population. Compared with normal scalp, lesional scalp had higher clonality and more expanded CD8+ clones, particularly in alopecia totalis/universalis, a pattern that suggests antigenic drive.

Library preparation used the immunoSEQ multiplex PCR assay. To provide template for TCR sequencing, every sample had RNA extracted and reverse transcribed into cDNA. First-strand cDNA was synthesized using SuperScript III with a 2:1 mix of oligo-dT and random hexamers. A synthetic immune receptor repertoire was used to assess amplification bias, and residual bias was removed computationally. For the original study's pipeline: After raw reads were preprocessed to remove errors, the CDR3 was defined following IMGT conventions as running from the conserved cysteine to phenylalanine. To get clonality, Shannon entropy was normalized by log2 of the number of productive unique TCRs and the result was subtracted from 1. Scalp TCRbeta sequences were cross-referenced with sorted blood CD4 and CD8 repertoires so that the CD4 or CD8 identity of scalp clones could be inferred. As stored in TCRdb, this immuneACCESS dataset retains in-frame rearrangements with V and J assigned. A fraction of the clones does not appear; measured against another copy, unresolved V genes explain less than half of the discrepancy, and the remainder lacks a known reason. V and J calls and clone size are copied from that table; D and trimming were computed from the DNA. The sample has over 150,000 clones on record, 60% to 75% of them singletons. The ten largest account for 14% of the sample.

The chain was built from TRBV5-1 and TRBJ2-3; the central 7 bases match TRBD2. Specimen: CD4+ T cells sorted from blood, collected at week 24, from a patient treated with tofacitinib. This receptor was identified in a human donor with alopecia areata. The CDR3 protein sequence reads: CASSSGLETDTQYF. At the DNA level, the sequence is TGCGCCAGCAGCTCTGGACTAGAGACAGATACGCAGTATTTT.